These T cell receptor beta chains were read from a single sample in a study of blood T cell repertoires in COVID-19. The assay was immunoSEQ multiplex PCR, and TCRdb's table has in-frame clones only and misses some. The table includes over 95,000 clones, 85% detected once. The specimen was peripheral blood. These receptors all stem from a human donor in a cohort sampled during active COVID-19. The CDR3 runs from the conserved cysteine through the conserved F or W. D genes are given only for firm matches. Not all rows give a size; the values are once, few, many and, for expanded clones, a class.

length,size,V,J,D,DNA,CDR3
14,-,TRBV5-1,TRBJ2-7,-,TGCGCCAGCAGCTTGGTGGAGGGGTCCCACGAGCAGTACTTC,CASSLVEGSHEQYF
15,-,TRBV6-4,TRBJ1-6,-,TGTGCCAGCAGTGACTCGAAGGAACGAGGATCACCCCTCCACTTT,CASSDSKERGSPLHF
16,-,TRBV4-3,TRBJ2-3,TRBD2,TGCGCCAGCAGCCAAGATAACGGGGGGGCTGAAGATACGCAGTATTTT,CASSQDNGGAEDTQYF
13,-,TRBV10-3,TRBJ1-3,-,TGTGCCACCGGGAGGGGGGCTGGAAACACCATATATTTT,CATGRGAGNTIYF
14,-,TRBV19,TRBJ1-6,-,TGTGCCAGTAGTATTCCGGGGGGTAATTCACCCCTCCACTTT,CASSIPGGNSPLHF
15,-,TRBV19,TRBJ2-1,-,TGTGCCAGTAGGGGAGGTCAGAGCTCCTACAATGAGCAGTTCTTC,CASRGGQSSYNEQFF
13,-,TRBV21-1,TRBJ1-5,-,TGTGCCCAGCCGAAGCGGGACAATCAGCCCCAGCATTTT,CAQPKRDNQPQHF
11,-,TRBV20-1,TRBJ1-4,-,TGCAGTGCCCACAGGAATGAAAAACTGTTTTTT,CSAHRNEKLFF
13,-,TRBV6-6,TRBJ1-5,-,TGTGCCAGCGGGGTAGCGAGCAATCAGCCCCAGCATTTT,CASGVASNQPQHF
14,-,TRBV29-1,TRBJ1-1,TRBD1,TGCAGCGTTGTTAGGGGGACAGGTGGTCCGGAAGCTTTCTTT,CSVVRGTGGPEAFF
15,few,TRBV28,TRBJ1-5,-,TGTGCCAGCAGTTTAAACAGGGAATATAATCAGCCCCAGCATTTT,CASSLNREYNQPQHF
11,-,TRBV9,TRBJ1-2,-,TGTGCCAGCAGCTCCGGGGGTGACTACACCTTC,CASSSGGDYTF
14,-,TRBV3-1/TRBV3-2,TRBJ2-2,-,TGTGCCAGCAGCTACGACCCGAGGTTAGGGGAGCTGTTTTTT,CASSYDPRLGELFF
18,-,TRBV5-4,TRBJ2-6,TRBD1,TGTGCCAGCAGCTTGGGAGGGGAGAGACAGGGGATCGGCAACGTCCTGACTTTC,CASSLGGERQGIGNVLTF
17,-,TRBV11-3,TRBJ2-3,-,TGTGCCAGCAGCTTAACCACAGGTTCCTCTAGCACAGATACGCAGTATTTT,CASSLTTGSSSTDTQYF
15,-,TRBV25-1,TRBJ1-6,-,TGTGCCAGCAGTGAAAAAGGGGGTGGTAATTCACCCCTCCACTTT,CASSEKGGGNSPLHF
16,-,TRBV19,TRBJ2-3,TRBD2,TGTGCCAGTAGTATCCTGACTAGCGGGGGGGTTGATACGCAGTATTTT,CASSILTSGGVDTQYF
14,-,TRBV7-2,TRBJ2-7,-,TGTGCCAGCAGCAAACGGGACTGGGTGCACGAGCAGTACTTC,CASSKRDWVHEQYF
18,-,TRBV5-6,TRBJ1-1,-,TGTGCCAGCAGCTTGGAGAGGGAGGACACAACTTTGAACACTGAAGCTTTCTTT,CASSLEREDTTLNTEAFF
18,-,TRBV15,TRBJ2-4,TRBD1,TGTGCCACTCAGAGGACAGGGGGAGCACCTTTGGCCAAAAACATTCAGTACTTC,CATQRTGGAPLAKNIQYF
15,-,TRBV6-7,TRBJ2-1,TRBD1,TGTGCCAGCAGTCGGACAGGGCAGGCCTACAATGAGCAGTTCTTC,CASSRTGQAYNEQFF
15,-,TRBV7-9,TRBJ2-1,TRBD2,TGTGCCAGCAGCCCCCGGACTAGCGGTTTACTGGAGCAGTTCTTC,CASSPRTSGLLEQFF
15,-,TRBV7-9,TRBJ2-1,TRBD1,TGTGCCAGCAGCTCAAATATACAGGGGTACAATGAGCAGTTCTTC,CASSSNIQGYNEQFF
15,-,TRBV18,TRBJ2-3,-,TGTGCCAGCTCACCAACCCAGGGGTGGGCAGATACGCAGTATTTT,CASSPTQGWADTQYF
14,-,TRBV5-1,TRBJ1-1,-,TGCGCCAGCAGCCCGGGCGGGGGGGCGACTGAAGCTTTCTTT,CASSPGGGATEAFF
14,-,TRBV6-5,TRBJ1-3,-,TGTGCCAGCAGGGATTCCGGGGGGGCCAACACCATATATTTT,CASRDSGGANTIYF
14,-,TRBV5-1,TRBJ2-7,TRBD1,TGCGCCAGCAGCTTTATTACGGGACAGAGCGAGCAGTACTTC,CASSFITGQSEQYF
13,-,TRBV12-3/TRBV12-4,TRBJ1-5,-,TGTGCCAGCAGAGGACATAGCAATCAGCCCCAGCATTTT,CASRGHSNQPQHF
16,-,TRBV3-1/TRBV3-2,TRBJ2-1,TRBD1,TGTGCCAGCAGCCAAGGAAGTCTAGGGGGCTTCAATGAGCAGTTCTTC,CASSQGSLGGFNEQFF
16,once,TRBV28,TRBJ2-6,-,TGTGCCAGCAGTTTACCCAGGGTCTCTGGGGCCAACGTCCTGACTTTC,CASSLPRVSGANVLTF
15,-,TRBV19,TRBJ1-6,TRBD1,TGTGCCAGTAGTAGTACAGGGGGAGGCAATTCACCCCTCCACTTT,CASSSTGGGNSPLHF
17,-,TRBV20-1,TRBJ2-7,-,TGCAGTGCTAGTACGAATGTGGTAGGAGGGGGGGCCTACGAGCAGTACTTC,CSASTNVVGGGAYEQYF
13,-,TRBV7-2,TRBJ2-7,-,TGTGCCAGCAGCTTACGGGGTTATAGGGAGCAGTACTTC,CASSLRGYREQYF
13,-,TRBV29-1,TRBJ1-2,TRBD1,TGCAGCGGGGAGGACAGGGACAACTATGGCTACACCTTC,CSGEDRDNYGYTF
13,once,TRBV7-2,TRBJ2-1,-,TGTGCCAGCAGCTTGTCCACTAGTGTCGAGCAGTTCTTC,CASSLSTSVEQFF
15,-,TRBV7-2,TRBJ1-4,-,TGTGCCAGCAGCTTGGCGAGAGGGAGAAATGAAAAACTGTTTTTT,CASSLARGRNEKLFF
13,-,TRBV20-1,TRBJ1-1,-,TGCAGTGCTAGTGGCAGGTCCGACACTGAAGCTTTCTTT,CSASGRSDTEAFF
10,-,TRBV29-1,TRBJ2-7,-,TGCAGCGTTGTTTCGGGACAACAGTACTTC,CSVVSGQQYF
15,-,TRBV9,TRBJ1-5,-,TGTGCCAGCAGCCCACTGGGGGGAAGCAATCAGCCCCAGCATTTT,CASSPLGGSNQPQHF
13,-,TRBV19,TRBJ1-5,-,TGTGCCAGTAGAGAACAGGGAAGTCAGCCCCAGCATTTT,CASREQGSQPQHF
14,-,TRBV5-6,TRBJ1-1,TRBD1,TGTGCCAGCAGCTGGACAGGGATGAACACTGAAGCTTTCTTT,CASSWTGMNTEAFF
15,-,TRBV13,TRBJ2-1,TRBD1,TGTGCCAGCAGCTTATTCGCGACAGGGATCGATGAGCAGTTCTTC,CASSLFATGIDEQFF
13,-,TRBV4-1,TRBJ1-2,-,TGCGCCAGCAGCCAATTATTCAACTATGGCTACACCTTC,CASSQLFNYGYTF
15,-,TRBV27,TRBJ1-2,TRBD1,TGTGCCAGCAGGGCCAGCGGTCCAGGGGGTTATGGCTACACCTTC,CASRASGPGGYGYTF
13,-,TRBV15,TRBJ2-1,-,TGTGCCACCAGCAGAGACCTAGTCGGTGAGCAGTTCTTC,CATSRDLVGEQFF
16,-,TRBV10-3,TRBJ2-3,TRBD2,TGTGCCATCGGTCCTAGCGGGGGCCTTAGCACAGATACGCAGTATTTT,CAIGPSGGLSTDTQYF
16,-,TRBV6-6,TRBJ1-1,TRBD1,TGTGCCAGCAGGAAATACGCGCAGGGGGCGAAGTCTGAAGCTTTCTTT,CASRKYAQGAKSEAFF
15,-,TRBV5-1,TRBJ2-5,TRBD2,TGCGCCAGCAGCTTAAATCTAGCGGGTGAAGAGACCCAGTACTTC,CASSLNLAGEETQYF
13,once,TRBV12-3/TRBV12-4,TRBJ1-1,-,TGTGCCAGCACGTGGACAGCGAACACTGAAGCTTTCTTT,CASTWTANTEAFF
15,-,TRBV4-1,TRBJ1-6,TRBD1,TGCGCCAGCAGCCAAGGGACAGGGTATAATTCACCCCTCCACTTT,CASSQGTGYNSPLHF
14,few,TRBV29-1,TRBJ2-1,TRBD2,TGCAGCGGGAACGTAGCGGGGGGGCACAATGAGCAGTTCTTC,CSGNVAGGHNEQFF
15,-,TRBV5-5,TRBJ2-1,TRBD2,TGTGCCAGCAGCCCCAGGGAGGGCTCCTACAATGAGCAGTTCTTC,CASSPREGSYNEQFF
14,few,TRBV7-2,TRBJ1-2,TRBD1,TGTGCCAGCAGCTTAGCGCAGGGGGCTAAGGGCTACACCTTC,CASSLAQGAKGYTF
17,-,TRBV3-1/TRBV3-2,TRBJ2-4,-,TGTGCCAGCAGCCAAGTTTCGGGGTCATTAGCCAAAAACATTCAGTACTTC,CASSQVSGSLAKNIQYF
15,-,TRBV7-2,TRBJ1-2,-,TGTGCCAGCAGCTTAGTCGTCGGGAGTAACTATGGCTACACCTTC,CASSLVVGSNYGYTF